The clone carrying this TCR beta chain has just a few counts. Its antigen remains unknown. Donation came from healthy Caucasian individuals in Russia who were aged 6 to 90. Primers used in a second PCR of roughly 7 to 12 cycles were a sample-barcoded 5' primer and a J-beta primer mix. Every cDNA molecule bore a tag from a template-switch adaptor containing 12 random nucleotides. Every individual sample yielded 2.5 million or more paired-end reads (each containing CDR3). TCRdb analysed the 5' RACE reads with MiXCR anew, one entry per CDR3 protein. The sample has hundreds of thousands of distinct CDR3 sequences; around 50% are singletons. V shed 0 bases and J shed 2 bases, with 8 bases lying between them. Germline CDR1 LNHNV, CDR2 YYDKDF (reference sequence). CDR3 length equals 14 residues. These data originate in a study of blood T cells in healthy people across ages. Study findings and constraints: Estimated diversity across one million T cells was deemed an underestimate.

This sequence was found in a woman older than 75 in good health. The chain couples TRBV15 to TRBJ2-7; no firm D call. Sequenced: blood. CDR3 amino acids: CATSRDLAAYEQYF. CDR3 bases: TGTGCCACCAGCAGAGATTTGGCAGCCTACGAGCAGTACTTC.